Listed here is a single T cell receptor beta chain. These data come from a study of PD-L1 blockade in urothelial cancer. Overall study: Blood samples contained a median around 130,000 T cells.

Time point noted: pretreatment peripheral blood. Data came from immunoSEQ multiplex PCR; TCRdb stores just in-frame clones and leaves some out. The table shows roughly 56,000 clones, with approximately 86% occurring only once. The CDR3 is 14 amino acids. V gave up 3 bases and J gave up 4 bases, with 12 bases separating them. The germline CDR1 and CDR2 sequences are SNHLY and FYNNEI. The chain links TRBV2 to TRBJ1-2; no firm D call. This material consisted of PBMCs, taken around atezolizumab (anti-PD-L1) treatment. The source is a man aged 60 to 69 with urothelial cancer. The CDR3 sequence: CASSDSPRGYGYTF. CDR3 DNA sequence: TGTGCCAGCAGTGATTCCCCTCGGGGCTATGGCTACACCTTC.